Listed here are 7 T cell receptor beta chains from one sample, sequenced in a study of CD8 T cells in ankylosing spondylitis. Via MiXCR, TCRdb re-called the 5' RACE reads, giving one row per CDR3 protein. In the table there are about 340,000 distinct CDR3 sequences, roughly 14% of which are singletons. The sequencing input was blood, either unsorted or a sorted T cell fraction (not recorded which). Every receptor here comes from a male donor with ankylosing spondylitis or in good health (not recorded which).

This clonotype has a single count. The J gene is TRBJ2-7, the V gene TRBV7-8; D is tentatively TRBD1 or TRBD2 (6 bases each). The ends were cut back, 3 bases at V and 5 bases at J, with 14 bases in the middle. CDR3 length: 14 amino acids. Germline V CDR1 and CDR2: SGHVS, FQNEAQ. The CDR3 spells CASSFQRGPNEQYF. Written as DNA, the CDR3 is TGTGCCAGCAGCTTTCAACGGGGGCCCAACGAGCAGTACTTC.

This clonotype showed up many times. The chain is built from TRBV12-3 or TRBV12-4 and TRBJ2-2; D is possibly TRBD1 (5 bases). The CDR3 has 17 amino acids. The V gene lost 3 bases and the J gene lost 4 bases, with 18 bases spanning the gap. The CDR3: CASSFTARVQGTGELFF. The DNA for the CDR3 is TGTGCCAGCAGTTTTACGGCCCGGGTCCAGGGCACCGGGGAGCTGTTTTTT.

This chain uses TRBV5-8 with TRBJ2-5; TRBD1 is a possible D gene (6 bases). The CDR3 sequence is 16 residues long. V lost 3 bases to trimming and J lost 2 bases, with 17 bases between them. Germline loops: CDR1 SGHTS, CDR2 YDEGEE. CDR3 sequence: CASSSPRHRVQETQYF. CDR3 nucleotide sequence: TGTGCCAGCAGCTCACCCAGACACAGGGTTCAAGAGACCCAGTACTTC. Full variable domain (rest looked up from reference TRBV5-8 and TRBJ2-5): EAGVTQSPTHLIKTRGQQATLRCSPISGHTSVYWYQQALGLGLQFLLWYDEGEERNRGNFPPRFSGRQFPNYSSELNVNALELEDSALYLCASSSPRHRVQETQYFGPGTRLLVL.

The chain uses TRBV20-1 and TRBJ2-7; 7 bases line up with TRBD2. The CDR3 sequence is 14 residues long. V was pared by 2 bases and J by 3 bases, with 7 bases of the junction left unmatched. CDR1 is DFQATT, CDR2 SNEGSKA, per germline (reference sequence). CDR3 sequence (DNA): TGCAGTGCTAGAAGGCCGGGGACTATCTACGAGCAGTACTTC. Translating it yields CSARRPGTIYEQYF.

As concerns this clonotype: One end of the junction fails to match germline, which may point to a read error. The rearrangement uses TRBV7-2 and TRBJ2-7, with 7 bases identical to TRBD1. The CDR3 is 14 residues long. CDR1 and CDR2 (germline): SGHTA, FQGNSA. The CDR3 bases are TGTGCCAGCAGCTGGATGGATCGACAGGGATCCCCCAACTTC. This sequence encodes CASSWMDRQGSPNF.

J is TRBJ2-1 and V is TRBV21-1; TRBD2 is taken as the D call from the table, unchecked against the DNA. TRBV21-1 is reported as a pseudogene. This CDR3 is built from 17 residues. The CDR3 loop reads CASLPPLTSGGVNEQFF. For the CDR3, the DNA is TGTGCCAGCCTCCCTCCACTCACTAGCGGGGGGGTTAATGAGCAGTTCTTC.

This clonotype has just a few counts. CDR3: CAISPGQGMNTEAFF. For the CDR3, the DNA is TGTGCCATCAGCCCAGGACAGGGCATGAACACTGAAGCTTTCTTT. V is TRBV10-3 and J is TRBJ1-1; 8 bases line up with TRBD1. This CDR3 region has 15 residues. V lost 6 bases and J lost 0; bases outside the gene matches: 6. Germline loops: CDR1 ENHRY, CDR2 SYGVKD.